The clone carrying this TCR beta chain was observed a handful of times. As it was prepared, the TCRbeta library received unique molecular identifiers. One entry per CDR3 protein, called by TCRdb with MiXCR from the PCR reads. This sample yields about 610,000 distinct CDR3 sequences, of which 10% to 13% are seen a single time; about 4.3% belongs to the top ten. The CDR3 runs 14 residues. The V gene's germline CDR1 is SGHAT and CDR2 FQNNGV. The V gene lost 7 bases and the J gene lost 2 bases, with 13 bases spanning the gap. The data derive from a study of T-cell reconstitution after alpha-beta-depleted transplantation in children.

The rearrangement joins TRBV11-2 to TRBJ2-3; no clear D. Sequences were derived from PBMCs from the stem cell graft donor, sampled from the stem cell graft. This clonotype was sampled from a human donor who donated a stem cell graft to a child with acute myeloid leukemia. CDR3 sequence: CASTPKGPTDTQYF. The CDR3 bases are TGTGCCAGCACCCCTAAGGGCCCCACAGATACGCAGTATTTT. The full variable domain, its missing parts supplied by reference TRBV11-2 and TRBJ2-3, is EAGVAQSPRYKIIEKRQSVAFWCNPISGHATLYWYQQILGQGPKLLIQFQNNGVVDDSQLPKDRFSAERLKGVDSTLKIQPAKLEDSAVYLCASTPKGPTDTQYFGPGTRLTVL.